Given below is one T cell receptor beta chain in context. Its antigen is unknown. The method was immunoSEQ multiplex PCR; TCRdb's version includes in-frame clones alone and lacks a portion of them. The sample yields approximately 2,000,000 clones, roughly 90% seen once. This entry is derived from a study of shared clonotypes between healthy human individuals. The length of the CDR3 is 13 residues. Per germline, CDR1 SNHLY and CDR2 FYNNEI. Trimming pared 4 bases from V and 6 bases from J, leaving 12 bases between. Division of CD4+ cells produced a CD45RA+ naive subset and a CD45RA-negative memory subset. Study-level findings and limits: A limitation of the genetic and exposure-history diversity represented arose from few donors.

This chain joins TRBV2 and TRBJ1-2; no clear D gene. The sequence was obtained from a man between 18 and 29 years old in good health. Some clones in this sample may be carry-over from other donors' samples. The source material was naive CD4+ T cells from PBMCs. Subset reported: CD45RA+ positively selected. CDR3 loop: CASSGIRSHGYTF. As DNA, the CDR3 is TGTGCCAGCAGTGGAATAAGATCCCATGGCTACACCTTC. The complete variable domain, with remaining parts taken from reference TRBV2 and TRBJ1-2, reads EPEVTQTPSHQVTQMGQEVILRCVPISNHLYFYWYRQILGQKVEFLVSFYNNEISEKSEIFDDQFSVERPDGSNFTLKIRSTKLEDSAMYFCASSGIRSHGYTFGSGTRLTVV.